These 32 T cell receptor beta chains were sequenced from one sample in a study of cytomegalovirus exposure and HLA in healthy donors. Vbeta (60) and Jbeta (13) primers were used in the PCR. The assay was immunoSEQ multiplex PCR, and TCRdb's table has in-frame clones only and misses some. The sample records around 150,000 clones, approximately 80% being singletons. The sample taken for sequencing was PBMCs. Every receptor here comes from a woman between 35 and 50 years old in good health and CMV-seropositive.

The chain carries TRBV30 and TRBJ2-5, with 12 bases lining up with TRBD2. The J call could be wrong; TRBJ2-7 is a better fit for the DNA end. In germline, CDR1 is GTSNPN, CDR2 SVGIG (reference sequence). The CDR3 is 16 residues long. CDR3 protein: CAWGLAGTGKPYEQYF. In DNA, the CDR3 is TGTGCCTGGGGACTAGCGGGAACAGGAAAGCCCTACGAGCAGTACTTC.

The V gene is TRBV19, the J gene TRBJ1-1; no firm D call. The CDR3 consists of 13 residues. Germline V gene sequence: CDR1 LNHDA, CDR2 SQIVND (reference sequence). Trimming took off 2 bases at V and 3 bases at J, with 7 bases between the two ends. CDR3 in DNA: TGTGCCAGTAGTATAACTGCGGACACTGAAGCTTTCTTT. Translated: CASSITADTEAFF.

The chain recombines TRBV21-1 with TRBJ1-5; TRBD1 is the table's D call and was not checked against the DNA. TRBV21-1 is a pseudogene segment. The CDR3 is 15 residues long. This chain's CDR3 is CASSPLRQGCQPQHF. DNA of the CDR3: TGTGCCAGCAGCCCACTCCGACAGGGATGTCAGCCCCAGCATTTT.

For the CDR3, the DNA is TGTGCCAGTAGTATATTTACGGGACAGATCTATGGCTACACCTTC. It translates to CASSIFTGQIYGYTF. The chain uses TRBV19 and TRBJ1-2; 7 bases are shared with TRBD1. Germline V gene lookup returns CDR1 LNHDA and CDR2 SQIVND (reference sequence). This CDR3 is 15 amino acids long. With V trimmed by 2 bases and J by 4 bases, 7 bases remained unmatched.

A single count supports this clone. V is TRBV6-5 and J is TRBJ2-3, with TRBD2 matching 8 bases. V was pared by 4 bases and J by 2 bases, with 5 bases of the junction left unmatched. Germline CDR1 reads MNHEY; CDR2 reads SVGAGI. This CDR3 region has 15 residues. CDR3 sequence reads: CASSFRGGPTDTQYF. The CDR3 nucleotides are TGTGCCAGCAGTTTTCGCGGGGGGCCCACAGATACGCAGTATTTT.

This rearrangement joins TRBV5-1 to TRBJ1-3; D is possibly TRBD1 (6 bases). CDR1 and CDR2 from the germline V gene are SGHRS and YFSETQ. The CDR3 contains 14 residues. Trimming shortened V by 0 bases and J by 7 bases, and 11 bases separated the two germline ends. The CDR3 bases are TGCGCCAGCAGCTTGGGGACAGTAGGGAACACCATATATTTT. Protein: CASSLGTVGNTIYF. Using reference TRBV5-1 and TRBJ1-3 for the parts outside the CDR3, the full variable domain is KAGVTQTPRYLIKTRGQQVTLSCSPISGHRSVSWYQQTPGQGLQFLFEYFSETQRNKGNFPGRFSGRQFSNSRSEMNVSTLELGDSALYLCASSLGTVGNTIYFGEGSWLTVV.

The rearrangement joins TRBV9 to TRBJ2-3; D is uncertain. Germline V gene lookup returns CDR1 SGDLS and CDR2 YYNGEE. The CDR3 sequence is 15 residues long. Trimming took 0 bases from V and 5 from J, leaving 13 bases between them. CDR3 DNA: TGTGCCAGCAGCGTAGCTCTGTTTGCAGGAGATACGCAGTATTTT. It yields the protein CASSVALFAGDTQYF. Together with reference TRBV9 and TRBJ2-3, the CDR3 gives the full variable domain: DSGVTQTPKHLITATGQRVTLRCSPRSGDLSVYWYQQSLDQGLQFLIQYYNGEERAKGNILERFSAQQFPDLHSELNLSSLELGDSALYFCASSVALFAGDTQYFGPGTRLTVL.

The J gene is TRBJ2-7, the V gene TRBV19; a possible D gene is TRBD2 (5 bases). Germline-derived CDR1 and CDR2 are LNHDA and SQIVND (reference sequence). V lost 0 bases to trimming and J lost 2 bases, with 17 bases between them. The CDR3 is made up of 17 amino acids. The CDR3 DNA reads TGTGCCAGTAGTATAGATCCGTACGGGGATTCAACCTACGAGCAGTACTTC. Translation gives CASSIDPYGDSTYEQYF.

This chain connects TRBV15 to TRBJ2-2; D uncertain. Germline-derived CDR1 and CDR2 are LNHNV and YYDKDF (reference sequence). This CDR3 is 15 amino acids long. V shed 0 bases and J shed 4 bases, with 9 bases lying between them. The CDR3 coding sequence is TGTGCCACCAGCAGAGATACAGAAATCACCGGGGAGCTGTTTTTT. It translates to CATSRDTEITGELFF.

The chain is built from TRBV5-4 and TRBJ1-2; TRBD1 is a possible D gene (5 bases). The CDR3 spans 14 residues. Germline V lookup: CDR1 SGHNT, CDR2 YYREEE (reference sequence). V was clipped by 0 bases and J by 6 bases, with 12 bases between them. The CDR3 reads CASSLGQRSDGYTF. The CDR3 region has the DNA TGTGCCAGCAGCTTGGGACAGCGAAGTGATGGCTACACCTTC. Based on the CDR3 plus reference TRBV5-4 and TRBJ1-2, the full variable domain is ETGVTQSPTHLIKTRGQQVTLRCSSQSGHNTVSWYQQALGQGPQFIFQYYREEENGRGNFPPRFSGLQFPNYSSELNVNALELDDSALYLCASSLGQRSDGYTFGSGTRLTVV.

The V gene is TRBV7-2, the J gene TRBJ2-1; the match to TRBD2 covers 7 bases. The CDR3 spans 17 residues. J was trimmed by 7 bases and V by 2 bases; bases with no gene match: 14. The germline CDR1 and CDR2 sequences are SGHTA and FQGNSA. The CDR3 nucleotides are TGTGCCAGCAGCTTAAAATGGGACGGGAGGAAAGTAAATGAGCAGTTCTTC. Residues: CASSLKWDGRKVNEQFF.

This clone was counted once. The CDR3 DNA reads as TGTGCCAGCAGCTCCGGGGGTCCCCAGTTCTTC. Residues: CASSSGGPQFF. V gene TRBV7-9 combines with J gene TRBJ2-1, with D possibly being TRBD2 (6 bases). CDR3 length: 11 residues. CDR1 and CDR2 (germline): SEHNR, FQNEAQ (reference sequence). The V end lost 4 bases, the J end lost 13 bases, and 11 bases lay between the germline ends.

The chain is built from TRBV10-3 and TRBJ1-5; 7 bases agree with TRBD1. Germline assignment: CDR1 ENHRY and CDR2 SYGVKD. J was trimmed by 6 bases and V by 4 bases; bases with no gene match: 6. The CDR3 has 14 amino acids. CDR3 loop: CAISGQGRGQPQHF. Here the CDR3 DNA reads TGTGCCATCAGTGGACAGGGAAGAGGTCAGCCCCAGCATTTT.

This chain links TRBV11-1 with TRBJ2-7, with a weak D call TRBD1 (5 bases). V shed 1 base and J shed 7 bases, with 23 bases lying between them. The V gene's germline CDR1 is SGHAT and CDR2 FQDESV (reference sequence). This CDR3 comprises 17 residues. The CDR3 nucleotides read TGTGCCAGCAGCTTAGTGCCACAGGAATTTCAAGACTTGGAGCAGTACTTC. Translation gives CASSLVPQEFQDLEQYF.

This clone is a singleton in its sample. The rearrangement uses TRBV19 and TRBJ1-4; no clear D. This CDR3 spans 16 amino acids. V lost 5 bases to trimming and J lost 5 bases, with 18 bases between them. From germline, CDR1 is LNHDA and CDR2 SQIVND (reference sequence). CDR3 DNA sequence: TGTGCCAGTAGTGCCTCTACAAAGGGAGGGAATGAAAAACTGTTTTTT. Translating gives CASSASTKGGNEKLFF.

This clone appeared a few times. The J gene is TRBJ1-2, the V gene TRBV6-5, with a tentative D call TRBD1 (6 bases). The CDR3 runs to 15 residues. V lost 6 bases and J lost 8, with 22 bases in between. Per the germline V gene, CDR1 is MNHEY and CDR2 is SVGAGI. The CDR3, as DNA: TGTGCCAGCAGGACCTCAGGGGCCTCCGGGGGGGGCTACACCTTC. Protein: CASRTSGASGGGYTF.

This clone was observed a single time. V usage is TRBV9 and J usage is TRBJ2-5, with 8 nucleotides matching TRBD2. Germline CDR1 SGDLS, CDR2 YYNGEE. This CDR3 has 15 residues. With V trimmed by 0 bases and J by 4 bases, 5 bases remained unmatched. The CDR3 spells CASSVGAGGVETQYF. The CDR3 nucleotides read TGTGCCAGCAGCGTAGGGGCGGGGGGAGTAGAGACCCAGTACTTC. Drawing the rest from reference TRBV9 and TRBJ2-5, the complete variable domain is DSGVTQTPKHLITATGQRVTLRCSPRSGDLSVYWYQQSLDQGLQFLIQYYNGEERAKGNILERFSAQQFPDLHSELNLSSLELGDSALYFCASSVGAGGVETQYFGPGTRLLVL.

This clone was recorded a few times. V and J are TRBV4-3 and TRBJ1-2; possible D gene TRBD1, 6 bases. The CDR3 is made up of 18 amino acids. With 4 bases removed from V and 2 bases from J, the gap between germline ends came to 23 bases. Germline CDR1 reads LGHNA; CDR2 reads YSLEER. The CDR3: CASSPNLDGGARNYGYTF. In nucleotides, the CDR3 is TGCGCCAGCAGCCCCAATTTGGACGGGGGGGCGAGGAACTATGGCTACACCTTC.

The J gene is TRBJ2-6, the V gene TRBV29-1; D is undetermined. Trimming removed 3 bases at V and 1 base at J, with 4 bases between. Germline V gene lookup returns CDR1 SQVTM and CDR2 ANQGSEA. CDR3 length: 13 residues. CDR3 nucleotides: TGCAGCGTTGAGAGGTCTGGGGCCAACGTCCTGACTTTC. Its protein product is CSVERSGANVLTF.

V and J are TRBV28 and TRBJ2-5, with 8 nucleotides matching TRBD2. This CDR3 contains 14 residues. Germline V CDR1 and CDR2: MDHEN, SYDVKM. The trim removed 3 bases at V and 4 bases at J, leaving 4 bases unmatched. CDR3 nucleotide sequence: TGTGCCAGCAGTTTGCCCCGGGGGGGAGAGACCCAGTACTTC. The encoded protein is CASSLPRGGETQYF. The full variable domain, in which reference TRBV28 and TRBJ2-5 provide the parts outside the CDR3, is DVKVTQSSRYLVKRTGEKVFLECVQDMDHENMFWYRQDPGLGLRLIYFSYDVKMKEKGDIPEGYSVSREKKERFSLILESASTNQTSMYLCASSLPRGGETQYFGPGTRLLVL.

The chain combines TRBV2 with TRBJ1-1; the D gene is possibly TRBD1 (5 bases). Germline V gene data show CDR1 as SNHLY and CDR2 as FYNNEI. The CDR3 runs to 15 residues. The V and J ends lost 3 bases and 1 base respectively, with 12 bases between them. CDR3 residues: CASSEGRRRNTEAFF. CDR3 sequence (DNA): TGTGCCAGCAGTGAGGGGCGCAGGAGGAACACTGAAGCTTTCTTT. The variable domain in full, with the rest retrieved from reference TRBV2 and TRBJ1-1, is EPEVTQTPSHQVTQMGQEVILRCVPISNHLYFYWYRQILGQKVEFLVSFYNNEISEKSEIFDDQFSVERPDGSNFTLKIRSTKLEDSAMYFCASSEGRRRNTEAFFGQGTRLTVV.

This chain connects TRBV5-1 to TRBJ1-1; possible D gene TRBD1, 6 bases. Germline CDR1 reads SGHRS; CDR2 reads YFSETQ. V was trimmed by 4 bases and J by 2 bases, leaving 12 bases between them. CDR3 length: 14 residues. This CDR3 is CASSLTQGNTEAFF. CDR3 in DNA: TGCGCCAGCAGCCTTACACAGGGAAACACTGAAGCTTTCTTT.

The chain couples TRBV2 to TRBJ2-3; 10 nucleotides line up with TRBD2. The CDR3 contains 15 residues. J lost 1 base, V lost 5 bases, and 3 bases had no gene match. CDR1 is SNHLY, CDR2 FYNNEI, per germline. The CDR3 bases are TGTGCCAGCAGTCCCCTAGCGGGAGGCACAGATACGCAGTATTTT. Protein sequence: CASSPLAGGTDTQYF.

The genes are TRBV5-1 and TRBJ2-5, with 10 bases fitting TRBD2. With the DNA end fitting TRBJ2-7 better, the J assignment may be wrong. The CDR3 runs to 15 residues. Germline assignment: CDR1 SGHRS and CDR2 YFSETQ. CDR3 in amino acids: CASSLGLAGSYEQYF. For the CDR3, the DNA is TGCGCCAGCAGCTTGGGACTAGCGGGCTCCTACGAGCAGTACTTC.

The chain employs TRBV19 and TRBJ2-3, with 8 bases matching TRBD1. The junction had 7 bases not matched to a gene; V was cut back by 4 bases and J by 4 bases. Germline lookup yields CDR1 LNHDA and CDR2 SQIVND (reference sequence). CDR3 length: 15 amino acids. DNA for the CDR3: TGTGCCAGTAGTAAGGCAGGGGGCTTGTCAGATACGCAGTATTTT. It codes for CASSKAGGLSDTQYF. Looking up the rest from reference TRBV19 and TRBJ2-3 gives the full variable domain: DGGITQSPKYLFRKEGQNVTLSCEQNLNHDAMYWYRQDPGQGLRLIYYSQIVNDFQKGDIAEGYSVSREKKESFPLTVTSAQKNPTAFYLCASSKAGGLSDTQYFGPGTRLTVL.

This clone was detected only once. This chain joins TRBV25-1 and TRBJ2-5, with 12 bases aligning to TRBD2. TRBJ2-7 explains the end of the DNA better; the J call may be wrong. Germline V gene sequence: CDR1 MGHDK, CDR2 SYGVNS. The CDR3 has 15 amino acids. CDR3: CASSVRTSGTYEQYF. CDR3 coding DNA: TGTGCCAGCAGTGTCCGGACTAGCGGGACCTACGAGCAGTACTTC.

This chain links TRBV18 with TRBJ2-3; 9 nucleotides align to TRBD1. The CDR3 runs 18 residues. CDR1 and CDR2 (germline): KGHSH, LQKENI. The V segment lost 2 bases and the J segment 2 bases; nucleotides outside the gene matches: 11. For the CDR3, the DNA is TGTGCCAGCTCACCATTGGCCCTCGGGACAGGGCACACAGATACGCAGTATTTT. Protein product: CASSPLALGTGHTDTQYF.

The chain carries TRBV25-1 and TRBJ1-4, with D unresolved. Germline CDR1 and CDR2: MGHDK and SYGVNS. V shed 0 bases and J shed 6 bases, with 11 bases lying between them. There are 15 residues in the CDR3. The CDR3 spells CASSEYGEAYEKLFF. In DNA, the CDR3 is TGTGCCAGCAGTGAATACGGGGAGGCCTATGAAAAACTGTTTTTT.

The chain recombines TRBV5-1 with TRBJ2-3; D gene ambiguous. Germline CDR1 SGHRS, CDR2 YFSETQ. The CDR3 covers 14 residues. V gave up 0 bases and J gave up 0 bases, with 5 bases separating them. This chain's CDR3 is CASSLVPSTDTQYF. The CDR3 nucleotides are TGCGCCAGCAGCTTGGTCCCTAGCACAGATACGCAGTATTTT.

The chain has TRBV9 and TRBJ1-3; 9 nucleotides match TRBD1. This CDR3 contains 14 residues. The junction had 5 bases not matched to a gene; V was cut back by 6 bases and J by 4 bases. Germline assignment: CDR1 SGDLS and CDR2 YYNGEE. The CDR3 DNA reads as TGTGCCAGCACCAGGGACAGGGCAGGAAACACCATATATTTT. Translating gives CASTRDRAGNTIYF.

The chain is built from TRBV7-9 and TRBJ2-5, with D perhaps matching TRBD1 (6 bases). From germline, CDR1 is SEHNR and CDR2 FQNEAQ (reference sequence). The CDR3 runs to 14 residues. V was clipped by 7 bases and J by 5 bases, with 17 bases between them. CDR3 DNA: TGTGCCAGCAACCGACTTGGGGGCCCGGAGACCCAGTACTTC. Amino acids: CASNRLGGPETQYF.

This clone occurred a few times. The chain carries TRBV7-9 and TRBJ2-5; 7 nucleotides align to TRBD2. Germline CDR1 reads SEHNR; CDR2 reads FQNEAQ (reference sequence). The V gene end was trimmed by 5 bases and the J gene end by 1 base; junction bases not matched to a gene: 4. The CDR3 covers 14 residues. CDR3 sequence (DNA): TGTGCCAGCAGCCAAAGCGGGGTCCAAGAGACCCAGTACTTC. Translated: CASSQSGVQETQYF.